What follows are 3 T cell receptor beta chains derived from one specimen sequenced in a study of cytotoxic CD8 clonotypes in ibrutinib-treated CLL. Sequenced by immunoSEQ multiplex PCR; TCRdb stores in-frame clones only, minus some. The data hold fewer than 80,000 clones, with roughly 59% observed a single time. The specimen comprised PBMCs, sampled after 12 months of ibrutinib treatment. Every receptor here comes from a human donor with chronic lymphocytic leukemia.

This rearrangement joins TRBV18 to TRBJ1-5; no firm D call. V was clipped by 3 bases and J by 5 bases, with 8 bases between them. CDR1 and CDR2 (germline): KGHSH, LQKENI. The CDR3 length is 13 residues. The CDR3 coding sequence is TGTGCCAGCTCACCGCGGGGAGATCAGCCCCAGCATTTT. Protein: CASSPRGDQPQHF.

CDR3 sequence reads: CASRSDREDTQYF. The CDR3 DNA follows: TGTGCCAGCAGGTCCGACAGGGAGGATACGCAGTATTTT. This chain joins TRBV5-5 and TRBJ2-3, with 7 bases that match TRBD1. The CDR3 runs to 13 residues. With 5 bases clipped from V and 6 bases from J, the junction kept 6 bases outside the gene matches. In germline, CDR1 is SGHKS, CDR2 YYEKEE (reference sequence). Filled out from reference TRBV5-5 and TRBJ2-3, the complete variable domain reads DAGVTQSPTHLIKTRGQQVTLRCSPISGHKSVSWYQQVLGQGPQFIFQYYEKEERGRGNFPDRFSARQFPNYSSELNVNALLLGDSALYLCASRSDREDTQYFGPGTRLTVL.

This clone was seen more than once but under ten times. CDR3 coding DNA: TGTGCCACCAGCAGGACGGGAGAAGGGGGCTACACCTTC. This sequence encodes CATSRTGEGGYTF. This chain connects TRBV15 to TRBJ1-2; D gene uncertain. CDR1 is LNHNV and CDR2 is YYDKDF in the germline V gene (reference sequence). This CDR3 is 13 amino acids long. The ends were cut back, 3 bases at V and 8 bases at J, with 13 bases in the middle.